Sequencing of this TCR beta chain was carried out in a study of CD8+ T cells in alopecia areata. Whole-study context: Among treated patients, oral tofacitinib was administered at 5 to 10 mg twice daily. Study findings and constraints: Among the 100 top clones, expanded CD8+ clones, like scalp clonality, were significantly decreased by tofacitinib. Lesional scalp displayed greater clonality than normal scalp, most notably in alopecia totalis/universalis.

With regard to this clone: Its target is not known.

V lost 2 bases and J lost 0, with 8 bases in between. The germline V gene has CDR1 GTSNPN and CDR2 SVGIG (reference sequence). This CDR3 is 14 amino acids long. The treatment here: oral pan-JAK inhibitor, 5-10 mg twice daily. Those with alopecia areata gave lesional scalp punch biopsies and peripheral blood. Sequencing relied on a cDNA template that was reverse transcribed from extracted RNA. Clones were sequenced by immunoSEQ multiplex PCR, and TCRdb holds only the in-frame ones, with some missing. The table lists 150,000 to 200,000 clones, 55% to 75% of them singletons. The gene calls are TRBV30 and TRBJ1-5; perhaps TRBD1 as D (6 bases). Sequencing used CD4+ T cells sorted from blood, obtained at week 24, from a patient treated with tofacitinib. This sequence originates from a human donor with alopecia areata. The CDR3 nucleotides are TGTGCCTGGAGTAGGGGGAATAGCAATCAGCCCCAGCATTTT. Residues: CAWSRGNSNQPQHF.